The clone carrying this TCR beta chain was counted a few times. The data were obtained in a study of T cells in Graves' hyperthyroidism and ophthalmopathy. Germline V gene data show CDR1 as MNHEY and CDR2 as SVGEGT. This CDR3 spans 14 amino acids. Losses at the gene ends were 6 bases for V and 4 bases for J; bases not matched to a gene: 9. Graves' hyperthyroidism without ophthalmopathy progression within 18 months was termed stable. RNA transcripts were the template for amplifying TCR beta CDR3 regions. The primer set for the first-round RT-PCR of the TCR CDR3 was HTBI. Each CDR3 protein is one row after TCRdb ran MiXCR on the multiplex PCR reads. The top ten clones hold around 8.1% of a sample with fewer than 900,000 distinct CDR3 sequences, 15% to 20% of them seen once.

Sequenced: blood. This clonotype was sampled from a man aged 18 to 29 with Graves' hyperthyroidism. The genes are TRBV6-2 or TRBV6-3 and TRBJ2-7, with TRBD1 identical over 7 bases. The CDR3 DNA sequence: TGTGCCAGCAGACCCTCCGGGACAGCTTACGAGCAGTACTTC. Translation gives CASRPSGTAYEQYF.